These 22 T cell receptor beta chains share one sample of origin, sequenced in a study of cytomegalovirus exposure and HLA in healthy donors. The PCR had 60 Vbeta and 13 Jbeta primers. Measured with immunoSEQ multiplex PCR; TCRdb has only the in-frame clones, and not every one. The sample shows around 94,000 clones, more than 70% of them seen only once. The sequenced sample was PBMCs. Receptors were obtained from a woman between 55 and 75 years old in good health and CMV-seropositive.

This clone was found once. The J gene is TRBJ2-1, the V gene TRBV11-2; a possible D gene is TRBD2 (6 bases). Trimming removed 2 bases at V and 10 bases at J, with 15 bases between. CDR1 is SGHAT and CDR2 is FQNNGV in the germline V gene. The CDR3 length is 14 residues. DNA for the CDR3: TGTGCCAGCAGCTTATTGAACGCGCGGGGAGAGCAGTTCTTC. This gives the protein CASSLLNARGEQFF.

CDR3 in amino acids: CASSPTTDSYNEQFF. CDR3 bases: TGTGCCAGCAGCCCGACTACAGACTCCTACAATGAGCAGTTCTTC. This rearrangement joins TRBV5-4 to TRBJ2-1; perhaps TRBD2 as D (5 bases). This CDR3 comprises 15 residues. V was shortened by 4 bases and J by 0 bases, with 11 bases between the two germline ends. Germline CDR1 and CDR2: SGHNT and YYREEE (reference sequence).

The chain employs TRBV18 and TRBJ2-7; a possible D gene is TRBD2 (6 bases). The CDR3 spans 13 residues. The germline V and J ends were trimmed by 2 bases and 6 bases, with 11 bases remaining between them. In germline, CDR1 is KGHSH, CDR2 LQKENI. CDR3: CASSPVTRGEQYF. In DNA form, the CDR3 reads TGTGCCAGCTCACCAGTCACGCGGGGCGAGCAGTACTTC.

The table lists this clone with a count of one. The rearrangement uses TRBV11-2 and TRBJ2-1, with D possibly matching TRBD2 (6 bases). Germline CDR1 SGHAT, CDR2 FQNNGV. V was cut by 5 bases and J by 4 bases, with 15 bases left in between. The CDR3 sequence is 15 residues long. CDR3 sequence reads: CASSAILGLYNEQFF. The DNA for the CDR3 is TGTGCCAGCAGCGCGATTCTGGGACTTTACAATGAGCAGTTCTTC.

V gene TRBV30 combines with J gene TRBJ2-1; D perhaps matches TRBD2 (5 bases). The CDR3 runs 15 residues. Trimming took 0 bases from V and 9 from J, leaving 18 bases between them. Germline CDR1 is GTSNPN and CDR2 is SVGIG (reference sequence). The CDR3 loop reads CAWSVRAVVWGEQFF. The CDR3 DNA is TGTGCCTGGAGTGTACGAGCGGTGGTCTGGGGTGAGCAGTTCTTC.

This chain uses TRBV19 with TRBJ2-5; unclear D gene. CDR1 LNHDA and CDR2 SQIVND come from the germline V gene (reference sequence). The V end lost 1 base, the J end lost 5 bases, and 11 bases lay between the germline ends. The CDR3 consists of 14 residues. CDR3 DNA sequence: TGTGCCAGTAGTATAGGTAGACCCGGGGAGACCCAGTACTTC. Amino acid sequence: CASSIGRPGETQYF.

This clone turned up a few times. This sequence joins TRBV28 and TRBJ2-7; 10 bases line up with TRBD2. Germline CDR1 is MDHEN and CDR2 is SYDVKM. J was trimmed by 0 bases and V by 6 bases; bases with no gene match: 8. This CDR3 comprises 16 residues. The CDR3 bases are TGTGCCAGCAGCCAGCCCGGACTAGCGGACTCCTACGAGCAGTACTTC. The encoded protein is CASSQPGLADSYEQYF.

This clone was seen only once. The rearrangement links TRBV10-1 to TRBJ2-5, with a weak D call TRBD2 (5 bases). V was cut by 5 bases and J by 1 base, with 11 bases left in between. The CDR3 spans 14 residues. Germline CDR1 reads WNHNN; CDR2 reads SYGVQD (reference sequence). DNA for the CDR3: TGCGCCAGCAGTCCCGCGGGCCCCCAAGAGACCCAGTACTTC. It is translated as CASSPAGPQETQYF.

CDR3 bases: TGTGCCAGCAGCACCCACAGCAGGACATCAGCCCCTACCCAAGAGACCCAGTACTTC. Its translation is CASSTHSRTSAPTQETQYF. The rearrangement links TRBV7-2 to TRBJ2-5, with D maybe TRBD1 (5 bases). Germline values: CDR1 SGHTA, CDR2 FQGNSA. V gave up 5 bases and J gave up 1 base, with 26 bases separating them. This CDR3 has 19 amino acids.

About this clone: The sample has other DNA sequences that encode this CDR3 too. CDR3: CASSPGLAGEGKQYF. The CDR3 bases are TGTGCCAGCAGCCCCGGACTAGCGGGAGAGGGGAAGCAGTACTTC. The V gene is TRBV7-3, the J gene TRBJ2-7; 13 bases agree with TRBD2. The ends lost 5 bases at V and 8 bases at J; junction bases unmatched: 9. Germline loops: CDR1 SGHTA, CDR2 FQGTGA. The CDR3 is 15 amino acids. Using reference TRBV7-3 and TRBJ2-7 for the parts outside the CDR3, the full variable domain is GAGVSQTPSNKVTEKGKYVELRCDPISGHTALYWYRQSLGQGPEFLIYFQGTGAADDSGLPNDRFFAVRPEGSVSTLKIQRTERGDSAVYLCASSPGLAGEGKQYFGPGTRLTVT.

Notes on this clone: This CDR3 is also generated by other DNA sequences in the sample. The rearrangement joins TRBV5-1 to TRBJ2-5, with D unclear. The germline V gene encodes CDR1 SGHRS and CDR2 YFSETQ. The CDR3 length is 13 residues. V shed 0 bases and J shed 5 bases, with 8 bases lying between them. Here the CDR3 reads CASSLGSEETQYF. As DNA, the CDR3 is TGCGCCAGCAGCTTGGGTTCCGAGGAGACCCAGTACTTC.

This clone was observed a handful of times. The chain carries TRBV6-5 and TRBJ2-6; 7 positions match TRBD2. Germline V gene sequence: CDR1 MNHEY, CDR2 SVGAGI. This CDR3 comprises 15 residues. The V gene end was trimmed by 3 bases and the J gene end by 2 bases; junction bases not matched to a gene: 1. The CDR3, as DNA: TGTGCCAGCAGTTATGGGGGGGCTGGGGCCAACGTCCTGACTTTC. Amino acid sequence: CASSYGGAGANVLTF.

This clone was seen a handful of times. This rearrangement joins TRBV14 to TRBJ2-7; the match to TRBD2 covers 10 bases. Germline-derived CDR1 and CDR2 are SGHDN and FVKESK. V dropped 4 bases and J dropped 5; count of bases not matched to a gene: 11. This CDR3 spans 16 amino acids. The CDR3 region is CASSLSLAGGIHEQYF. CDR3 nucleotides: TGTGCCAGCAGCCTTTCTTTAGCGGGAGGAATCCACGAGCAGTACTTC.

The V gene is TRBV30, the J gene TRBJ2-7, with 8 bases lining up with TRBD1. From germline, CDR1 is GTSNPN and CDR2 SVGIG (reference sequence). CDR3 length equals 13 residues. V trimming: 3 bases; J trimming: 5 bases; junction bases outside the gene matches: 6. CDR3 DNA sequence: TGTGCCTGGAGCCGACAGGGGTGGGACGAGCAGTACTTC. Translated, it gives CAWSRQGWDEQYF.

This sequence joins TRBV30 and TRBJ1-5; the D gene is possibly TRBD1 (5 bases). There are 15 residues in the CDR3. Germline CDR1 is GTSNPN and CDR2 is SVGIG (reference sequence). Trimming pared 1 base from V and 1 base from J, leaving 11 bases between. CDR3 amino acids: CAWSAGGLSNQPQHF. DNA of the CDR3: TGTGCCTGGAGTGCCGGGGGACTAAGCAATCAGCCCCAGCATTTT.

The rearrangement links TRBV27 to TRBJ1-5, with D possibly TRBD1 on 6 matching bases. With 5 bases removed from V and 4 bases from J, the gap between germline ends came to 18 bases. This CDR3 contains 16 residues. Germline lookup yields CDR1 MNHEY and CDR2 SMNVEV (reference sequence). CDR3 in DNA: TGTGCCAGCAGTCCCTATCGGACAGTCTTGAATCAGCCCCAGCATTTT. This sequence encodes CASSPYRTVLNQPQHF.

CDR3 DNA: TGTGCCAGCAGCAGGTCAGGGCACTATGGCTACACCTTC. Translation gives CASSRSGHYGYTF. The chain uses TRBV27 and TRBJ1-2; perhaps TRBD1 as D (5 bases). This CDR3 region has 13 residues. Germline V CDR1 and CDR2: MNHEY, SMNVEV (reference sequence). V lost 6 bases and J lost 3, with 11 bases in between.

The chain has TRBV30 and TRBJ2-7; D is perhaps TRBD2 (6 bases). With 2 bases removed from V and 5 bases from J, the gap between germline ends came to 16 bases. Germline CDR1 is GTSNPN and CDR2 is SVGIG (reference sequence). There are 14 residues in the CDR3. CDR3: CAWSPRLEINEQYF. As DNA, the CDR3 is TGTGCCTGGAGTCCCCGACTAGAGATCAACGAGCAGTACTTC. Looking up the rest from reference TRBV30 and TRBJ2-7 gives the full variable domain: SQTIHQWPATLVQPVGSPLSLECTVEGTSNPNLYWYRQAAGRGLQLLFYSVGIGQISSEVPQNLSASRPQDRQFILSSKKLLLSDSGFYLCAWSPRLEINEQYFGPGTRLTVT.

The DNA for the CDR3 is TGCGCCAGCAGCTTGCAGGGGGCGACCTATGGCTACACCTTC. This codes for CASSLQGATYGYTF. The chain is built from TRBV5-1 and TRBJ1-2, with 8 nucleotides matching TRBD1. Germline lookup yields CDR1 SGHRS and CDR2 YFSETQ. The CDR3 length is 14 residues. The V segment lost 1 base and the J segment 4 bases; nucleotides outside the gene matches: 3.

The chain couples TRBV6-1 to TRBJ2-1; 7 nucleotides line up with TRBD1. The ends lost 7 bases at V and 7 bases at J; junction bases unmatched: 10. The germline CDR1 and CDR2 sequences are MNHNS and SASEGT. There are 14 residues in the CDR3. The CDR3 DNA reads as TGTGCCAGCAAGACCGGGACAGCGTGGAATGAGCAGTTCTTC. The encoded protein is CASKTGTAWNEQFF.

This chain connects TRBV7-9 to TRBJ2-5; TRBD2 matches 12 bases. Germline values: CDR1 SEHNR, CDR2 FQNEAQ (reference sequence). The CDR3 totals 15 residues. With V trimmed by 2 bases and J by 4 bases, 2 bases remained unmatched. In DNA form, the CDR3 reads TGTGCCAGCAGCTTACTAGCGGGAGGGCTAGAGACCCAGTACTTC. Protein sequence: CASSLLAGGLETQYF.

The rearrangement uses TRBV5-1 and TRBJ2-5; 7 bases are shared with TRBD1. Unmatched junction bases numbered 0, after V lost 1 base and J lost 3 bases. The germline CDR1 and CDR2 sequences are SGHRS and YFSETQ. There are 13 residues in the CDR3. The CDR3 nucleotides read TGCGCCAGCAGCTTGACAGGGGAAGAGACCCAGTACTTC. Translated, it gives CASSLTGEETQYF.